The text below deals with one TCR beta chain. Its target is unknown. The data were obtained in a study of shared clonotypes between healthy human individuals. Broader study findings: Among donors, the sharing of clonotypes was expected to be influenced by sequencing depth.

Profiled with immunoSEQ multiplex PCR; TCRdb holds only in-frame clones, not every one. The sample holds 2.3 million or so clones, 93% seen once. The CDR3 runs to 15 residues. Germline CDR1 reads SGHRS; CDR2 reads YFSETQ. Deletions cut 4 bases from V and 4 bases from J, with 17 bases between. The sequence derives from a man between 18 and 29 years old in good health. Some clones in this sample may be carry-over from other donors' samples. The specimen was naive CD4+ T cells from PBMCs. Subset indicated: CD45RA+ positively selected. V gene TRBV5-1 combines with J gene TRBJ1-1; weak D call: TRBD1 (6 bases). The CDR3 spells CASSPGGGWGTEAFF. The CDR3, as DNA: TGCGCCAGCAGCCCTGGGGGGGGCTGGGGCACTGAAGCTTTCTTT.